The 13 T cell receptor beta chains presented below share a single source sample, sequenced in a study of shared clonotypes between healthy human individuals. Using immunoSEQ multiplex PCR, the repertoire was profiled, and TCRdb retains in-frame clones only, with some absent. The sample includes hundreds of thousands of clones, 90% to 95% seen only once; the top ten take approximately 24%. CD45RO negativity and positive selection for CCR7 defined naive CD8 cells, a population that excluded terminally differentiated effector memory CD45RA+ cells. Material for sequencing was naive CD8+ T cells sorted from blood. The receptors were sampled from a young man in good health.

The V call is TRBV7-9, the J call TRBJ1-5; 8 positions match TRBD1. CDR1 is SEHNR and CDR2 is FQNEAQ in the germline V gene (reference sequence). The V gene end was trimmed by 5 bases and the J gene end by 11 bases; junction bases not matched to a gene: 8. The CDR3 is made up of 13 amino acids. CDR3 in amino acids: CASSDRGASAQHF. The CDR3 coding sequence is TGTGCCAGCAGCGACAGGGGCGCTTCGGCCCAGCATTTT.

This chain links TRBV19 with TRBJ2-7; 12 nucleotides match TRBD2. V shed 5 bases, J shed 7 bases, and the junction held 9 bases outside the gene matches. CDR1 and CDR2 (germline): LNHDA, SQIVND (reference sequence). The CDR3 is made up of 15 amino acids. CDR3 bases: TGTGCCAGTAGTCCAGGACTAGCGGGACTACGGGAGCAGTACTTC. Translating it yields CASSPGLAGLREQYF.

The J gene is TRBJ2-1, the V gene TRBV6-5, with D uncertain. V lost 4 bases, J lost 10 bases, and 14 bases lay in between. Germline CDR1 reads MNHEY; CDR2 reads SVGAGI. CDR3 length: 13 residues. The CDR3: CASSSIGQSEQFF. CDR3 bases: TGTGCCAGCAGTTCCATAGGTCAATCCGAGCAGTTCTTC.

This clone was recorded once. This rearrangement joins TRBV10-3 to TRBJ2-3; 7 bases fit TRBD2. CDR1 and CDR2 from the germline V gene are ENHRY and SYGVKD. Germline trimming cut 2 bases from V and 1 base from J; bases unmatched to any gene: 3. The CDR3 consists of 15 residues. As DNA, the CDR3 is TGTGCCATCAGTGAGCCTCTAGCGGGCACAGATACGCAGTATTTT. This gives the protein CAISEPLAGTDTQYF.

The rearrangement uses TRBV15 and TRBJ2-7; TRBD2 is a possible D gene (5 bases). The CDR3 runs to 15 residues. V lost 0 bases to trimming and J lost 2 bases, with 11 bases between them. Per germline, CDR1 LNHNV and CDR2 YYDKDF (reference sequence). CDR3 sequence: CATSRERVGTYEQYF. CDR3 coding DNA: TGTGCCACCAGCAGAGAGAGGGTGGGTACCTACGAGCAGTACTTC. Full variable domain (rest looked up from reference TRBV15 and TRBJ2-7): DAMVIQNPRYQVTQFGKPVTLSCSQTLNHNVMYWYQQKSSQAPKLLFHYYDKDFNNEADTPDNFQSRRPNTSFCFLDIRSPGLGDTAMYLCATSRERVGTYEQYFGPGTRLTVT.

On this clone: This same CDR3 is encoded by further DNA sequences in the sample. V usage is TRBV4-1 and J usage is TRBJ2-7; D gene uncertain. The CDR3 totals 14 residues. Germline loops: CDR1 MGHRA, CDR2 YSYEKL. V shed 0 bases and J shed 2 bases, with 8 bases lying between them. This chain's CDR3 is CASSQDSGTYEQYF. DNA of the CDR3: TGCGCCAGCAGCCAAGATTCAGGAACCTACGAGCAGTACTTC.

V gene TRBV6-1 combines with J gene TRBJ2-7; 12 nucleotides agree with TRBD2. Germline V gene sequence: CDR1 MNHNS, CDR2 SASEGT. The V and J ends lost 5 bases and 5 bases, in that order; junction bases with no gene match: 7. This CDR3 is built from 15 residues. CDR3 amino acids: CASSLTSGGVDEQYF. CDR3 coding DNA: TGTGCCAGCAGTTTGACTAGCGGGGGCGTAGACGAGCAGTACTTC.

This chain uses TRBV7-9 with TRBJ2-7; D remains ambiguous. Trimming took off 0 bases at V and 2 bases at J, with 14 bases between the two ends. The CDR3 is 16 amino acids. Germline values: CDR1 SEHNR, CDR2 FQNEAQ (reference sequence). CDR3 amino acids: CASSLALETTAYEQYF. Written as DNA, the CDR3 is TGTGCCAGCAGCTTAGCTTTAGAGACCACGGCCTACGAGCAGTACTTC.

This chain uses TRBV7-9 with TRBJ2-1; 12 nucleotides match TRBD2. The CDR3 runs to 13 residues. Trimming at V came to 5 bases and at J to 14 bases, leaving 7 bases not matched to a gene. Germline CDR1 reads SEHNR; CDR2 reads FQNEAQ (reference sequence). The CDR3 DNA reads TGTGCCAGCAGCCGCGGACTAGCGGGAATAAAGTTCTTC. Protein sequence: CASSRGLAGIKFF.

V gene TRBV10-3 combines with J gene TRBJ1-4, with no clear D. Per germline, CDR1 ENHRY and CDR2 SYGVKD. The CDR3 is made up of 15 amino acids. Trimming cost V 6 bases and J 0 bases, with 11 bases left between them. DNA of the CDR3: TGTGCCATCAGGGACCACAACGCAACTAATGAAAAACTGTTTTTT. Protein: CAIRDHNATNEKLFF.

The J gene is TRBJ1-1, the V gene TRBV2; D is uncertain. Germline CDR1 is SNHLY and CDR2 is FYNNEI. V was shortened by 9 bases and J by 0 bases, with 11 bases between the two germline ends. The CDR3 has 13 residues. The CDR3: CASPGGVNTEAFF. In nucleotides, the CDR3 is TGTGCCAGTCCGGGCGGAGTGAACACTGAAGCTTTCTTT.

The chain combines TRBV6-1 with TRBJ2-3; a possible D gene is TRBD2 (5 bases). V lost 4 bases and J 2 bases, leaving 10 bases between the germline ends. Germline V gives CDR1 MNHNS, CDR2 SASEGT. The CDR3 is 14 residues long. CDR3 region: CASSGGLDTDTQYF. The CDR3 region has the DNA TGTGCCAGCAGTGGAGGACTGGACACAGATACGCAGTATTTT.

The genes are TRBV9 and TRBJ2-1; TRBD2 is a possible D gene (6 bases). Germline CDR1 and CDR2: SGDLS and YYNGEE. Between the trimmed V and J ends, which lost 3 bases and 8 bases, there was a span of 21 bases. CDR3 length: 16 amino acids. The CDR3: CASSDPGDGNEYEQFF. The CDR3 bases are TGTGCCAGCAGCGACCCGGGAGATGGGAATGAATATGAGCAGTTCTTC. Together with reference TRBV9 and TRBJ2-1, the CDR3 gives the full variable domain: DSGVTQTPKHLITATGQRVTLRCSPRSGDLSVYWYQQSLDQGLQFLIQYYNGEERAKGNILERFSAQQFPDLHSELNLSSLELGDSALYFCASSDPGDGNEYEQFFGPGTRLTVL.